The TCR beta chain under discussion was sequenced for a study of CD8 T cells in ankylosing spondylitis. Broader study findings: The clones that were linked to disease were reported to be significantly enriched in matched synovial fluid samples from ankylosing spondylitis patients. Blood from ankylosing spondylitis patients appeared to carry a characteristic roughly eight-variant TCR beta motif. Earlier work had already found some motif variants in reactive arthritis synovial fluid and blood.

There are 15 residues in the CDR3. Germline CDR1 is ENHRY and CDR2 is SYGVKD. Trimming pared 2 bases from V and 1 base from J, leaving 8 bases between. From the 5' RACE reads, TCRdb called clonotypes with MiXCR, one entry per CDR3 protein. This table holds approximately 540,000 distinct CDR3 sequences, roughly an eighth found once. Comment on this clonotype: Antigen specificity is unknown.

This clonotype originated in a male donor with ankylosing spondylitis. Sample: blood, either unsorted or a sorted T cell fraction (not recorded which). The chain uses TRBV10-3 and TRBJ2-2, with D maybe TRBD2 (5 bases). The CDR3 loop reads CAISEVGGNTGELFF. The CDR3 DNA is TGTGCCATCAGTGAGGTCGGAGGGAACACCGGGGAGCTGTTTTTT.